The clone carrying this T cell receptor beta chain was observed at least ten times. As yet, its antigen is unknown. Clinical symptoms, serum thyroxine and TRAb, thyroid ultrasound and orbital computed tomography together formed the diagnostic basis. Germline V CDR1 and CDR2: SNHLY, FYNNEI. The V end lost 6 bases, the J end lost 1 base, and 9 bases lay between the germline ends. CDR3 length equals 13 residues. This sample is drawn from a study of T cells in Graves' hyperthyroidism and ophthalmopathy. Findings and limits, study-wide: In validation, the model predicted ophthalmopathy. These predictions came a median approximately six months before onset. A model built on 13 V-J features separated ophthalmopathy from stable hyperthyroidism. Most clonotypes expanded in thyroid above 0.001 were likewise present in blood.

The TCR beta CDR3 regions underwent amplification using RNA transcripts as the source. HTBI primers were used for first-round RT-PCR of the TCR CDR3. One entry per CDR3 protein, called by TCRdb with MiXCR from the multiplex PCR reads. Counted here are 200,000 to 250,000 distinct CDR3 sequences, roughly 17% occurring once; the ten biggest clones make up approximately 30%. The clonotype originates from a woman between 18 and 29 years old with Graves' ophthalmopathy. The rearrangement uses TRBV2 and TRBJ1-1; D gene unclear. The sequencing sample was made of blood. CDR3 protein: CASRGLGNTEAFF. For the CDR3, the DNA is TGTGCCAGCAGGGGCTTAGGGAACACTGAAGCTTTCTTT.